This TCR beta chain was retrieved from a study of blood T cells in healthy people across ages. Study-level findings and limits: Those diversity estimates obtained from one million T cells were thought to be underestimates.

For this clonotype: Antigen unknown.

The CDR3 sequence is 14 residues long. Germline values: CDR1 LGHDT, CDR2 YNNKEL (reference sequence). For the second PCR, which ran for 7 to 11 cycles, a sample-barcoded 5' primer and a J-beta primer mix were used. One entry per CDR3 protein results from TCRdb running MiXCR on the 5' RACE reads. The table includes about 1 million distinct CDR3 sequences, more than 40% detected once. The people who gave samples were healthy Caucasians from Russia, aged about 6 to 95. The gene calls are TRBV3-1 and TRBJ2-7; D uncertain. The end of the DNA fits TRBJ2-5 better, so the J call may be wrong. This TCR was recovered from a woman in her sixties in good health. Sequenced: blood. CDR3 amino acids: CASSQVRKGETQYF. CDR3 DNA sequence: TGTGCCAGCAGCCAAGTGAGGAAGGGCGAGACCCAGTACTTC.